One T cell receptor (beta chain) is described in this entry. Its cognate antigen is unknown. Next came a second PCR, run for about 7 to 12 cycles, which used a sample-barcoded 5' primer along with a J-beta primer mix. Each CDR3 protein gets one entry after TCRdb re-called the 5' RACE reads with MiXCR. The sample has some 1 million distinct CDR3 sequences, under 45% seen once. This sample was taken from a study of blood T cells in healthy people across ages. Study conclusions and caveats: Since the PBMCs were unsorted, naive and antigen-experienced cells could not be conclusively compared.

In terms of origin and age, donors were healthy Caucasian individuals from Russia aged about 6 to 90. V dropped 0 bases and J dropped 8 bases, with 14 bases sitting between them. CDR1 SGHRS and CDR2 YFSETQ come from the germline V gene. The CDR3 loop spans 15 amino acids. The sample was blood. The TCR comes from a woman aged 60-70 years in good health. This rearrangement joins TRBV5-1 to TRBJ1-4, with unresolved D. The CDR3 loop is CASSLGSGNGEKLFF. DNA of the CDR3: TGCGCCAGCAGCTTGGGATCCGGGAATGGGGAAAAACTGTTTTTT.